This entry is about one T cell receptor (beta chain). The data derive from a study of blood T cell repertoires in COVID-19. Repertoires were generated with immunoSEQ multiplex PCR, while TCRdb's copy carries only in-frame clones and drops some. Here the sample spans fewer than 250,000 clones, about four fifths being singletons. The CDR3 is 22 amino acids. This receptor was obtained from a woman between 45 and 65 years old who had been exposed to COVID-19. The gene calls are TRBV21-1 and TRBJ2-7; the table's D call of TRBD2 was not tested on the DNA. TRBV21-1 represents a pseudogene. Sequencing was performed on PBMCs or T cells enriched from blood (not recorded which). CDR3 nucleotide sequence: TGTGCCAGCAGCAAAGCGGGGTGGGTCGACCGTCTGCCCACCGGGAATTACAACGAGCAGTACTTC. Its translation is CASSKAGWVDRLPTGNYNEQYF.